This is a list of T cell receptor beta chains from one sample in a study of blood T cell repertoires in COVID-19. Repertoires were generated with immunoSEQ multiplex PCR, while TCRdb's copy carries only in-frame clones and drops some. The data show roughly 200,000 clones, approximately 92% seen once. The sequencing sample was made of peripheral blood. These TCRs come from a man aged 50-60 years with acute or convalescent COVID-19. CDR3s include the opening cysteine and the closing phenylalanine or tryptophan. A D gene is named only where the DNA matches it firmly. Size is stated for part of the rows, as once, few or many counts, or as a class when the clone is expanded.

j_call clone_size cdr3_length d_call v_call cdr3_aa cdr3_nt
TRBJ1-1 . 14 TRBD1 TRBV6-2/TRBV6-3 CASSDRGGDTEAFF TGTGCCAGCAGTGACAGGGGAGGCGACACTGAAGCTTTCTTT
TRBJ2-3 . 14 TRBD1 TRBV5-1 CASSVGQGLNTQYF TGCGCCAGCAGCGTGGGACAGGGGCTTAATACGCAGTATTTT
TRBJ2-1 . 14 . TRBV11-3 CASSIESGYNEQFF TGTGCCAGCAGCATCGAAAGCGGCTACAATGAGCAGTTCTTC
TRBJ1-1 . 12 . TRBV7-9 CASSFMYSEAFF TGTGCCAGCAGCTTTATGTATTCTGAAGCTTTCTTT
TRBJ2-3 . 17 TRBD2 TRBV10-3 CATRTSGSPRGTDTQYF TGTGCCACCCGGACTAGCGGGAGCCCTCGGGGCACAGATACGCAGTATTTT
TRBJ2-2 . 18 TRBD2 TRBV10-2 CASSATLAGAGGTGELFF TGCGCCAGCAGTGCAACCCTAGCGGGAGCTGGGGGCACCGGGGAGCTGTTTTTT
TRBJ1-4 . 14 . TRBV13 CASSLGGPNEKLFF TGTGCCAGCAGCTTAGGGGGGCCTAATGAAAAACTGTTTTTT
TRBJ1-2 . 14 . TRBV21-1 CASSKRGGYYGYTF TGTGCCAGCAGCAAACGGGGGGGATACTATGGCTACACCTTC
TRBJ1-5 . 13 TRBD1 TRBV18 CASSPDRDQPQHF TGTGCCAGCTCACCAGACAGGGATCAGCCCCAGCATTTT
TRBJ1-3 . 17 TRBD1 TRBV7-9 CASSLAPRGSSGNTIYF TGTGCCAGCAGCTTAGCGCCCAGGGGGTCCTCTGGAAACACCATATATTTT
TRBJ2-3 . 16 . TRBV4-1 CASSQDNGLGTDTQYF TGCGCCAGCAGCCAAGATAACGGACTCGGCACAGATACGCAGTATTTT
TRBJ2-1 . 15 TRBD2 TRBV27 CASRLAGGGPNEQFF TGTGCCAGCAGGCTAGCGGGAGGGGGCCCAAATGAGCAGTTCTTC
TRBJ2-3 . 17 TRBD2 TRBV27 CASSYWRGGYPTDTQYF TGTGCCAGCAGCTACTGGCGGGGGGGTTACCCCACAGATACGCAGTATTTT
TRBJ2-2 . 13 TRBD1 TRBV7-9 CASQTGNTGELFF TGTGCCAGCCAGACAGGGAATACCGGGGAGCTGTTTTTT
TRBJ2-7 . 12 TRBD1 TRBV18 CASSPGQGEQYF TGTGCCAGCTCTCCCGGACAGGGCGAGCAGTACTTC
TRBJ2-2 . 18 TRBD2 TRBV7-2 CASSLNLAGVAGTGELFF TGTGCCAGCAGCCTGAACCTAGCGGGAGTCGCCGGCACCGGGGAGCTGTTTTTT
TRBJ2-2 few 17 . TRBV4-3 CASSEYGRHSNTGELFF TGCGCCAGCAGCGAATACGGGAGACATTCGAACACCGGGGAGCTGTTTTTT
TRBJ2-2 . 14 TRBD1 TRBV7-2 CASSMGQGNGELFF TGTGCCAGCAGCATGGGACAGGGTAACGGGGAGCTGTTTTTT